This TCR beta chain was captured by sequencing in a study of OX40 agonist ivuxolimab in advanced cancers. Looking at the study overall: It was ivuxolimab, an agonistic anti-OX40 (CD134) antibody, that patients were treated with. Eligibility admitted prior anti-PD-1, anti-PD-L1 or anti-CTLA-4 therapy; around 42% had some. People in dose escalation had one of these cancers: hepatocellular carcinoma, melanoma, renal cell or head and neck cancer. Study results and limitations: Some patients without response likewise showed low normalized clonal expansion.

This CDR3 spans 14 amino acids. Trimming cost V 2 bases and J 8 bases, with 16 bases left between them. The V gene's germline CDR1 is GTSNPN and CDR2 SVGIG (reference sequence). Data came from immunoSEQ multiplex PCR; TCRdb stores just in-frame clones and leaves some out. The top ten clones hold approximately 7.4% of a sample with about 83,000 clones, 65% to 85% of them seen once. As for this clone: Its target is not known.

The sequenced sample was CD4+ or CD8+ T cells sorted from blood, obtained in a trial of the OX40 agonist ivuxolimab. The sequence was obtained from an adult with an advanced solid tumor such as melanoma, head and neck, liver or kidney cancer. V is TRBV30 and J is TRBJ2-1, with a weak D call TRBD2 (6 bases). CDR3 nucleotide sequence: TGTGCCTGGAGTTTGTCTGGAGGGCCGTATGAGCAGTTCTTC. This gives the protein CAWSLSGGPYEQFF.